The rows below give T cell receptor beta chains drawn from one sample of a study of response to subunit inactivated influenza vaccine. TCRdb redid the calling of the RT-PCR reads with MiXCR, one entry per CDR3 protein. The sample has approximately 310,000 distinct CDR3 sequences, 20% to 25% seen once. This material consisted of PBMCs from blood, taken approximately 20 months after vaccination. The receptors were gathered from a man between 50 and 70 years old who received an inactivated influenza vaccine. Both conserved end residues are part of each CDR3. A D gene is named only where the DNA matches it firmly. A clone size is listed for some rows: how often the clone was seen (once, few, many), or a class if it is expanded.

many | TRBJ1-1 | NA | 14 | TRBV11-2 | TGTGCCAGCAGCTTAGTCGTAGGTAACACTGAAGCTTTCTTT | CASSLVVGNTEAFF
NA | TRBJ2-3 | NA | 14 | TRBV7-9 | TGTGCCAGCAGCCGCGACGGGGGTCAAGATACGCAGTATTTT | CASSRDGGQDTQYF
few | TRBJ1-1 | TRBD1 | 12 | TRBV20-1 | TGCAGTGCAGAACAGGGGGCTACTGAAGCTTTCTTT | CSAEQGATEAFF
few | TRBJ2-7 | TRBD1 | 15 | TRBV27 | TGTGCCAGCAGTTTAGGGGGACAGGGGCTCAACGAGCAGTACTTC | CASSLGGQGLNEQYF
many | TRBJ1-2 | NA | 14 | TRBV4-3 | TGCGCCAGCAGCCAAGATACGTGGACCTATGGCTACACCTTC | CASSQDTWTYGYTF
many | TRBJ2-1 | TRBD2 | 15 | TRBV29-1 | TGCAGCGTTGAAATGCGACTAGCGGGACAGGCTGAGCAGTTCTTC | CSVEMRLAGQAEQFF
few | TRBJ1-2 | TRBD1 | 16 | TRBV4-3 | TGCGCCAGCAGCCAAGATTATTTGACAGGGAACTATGGCTACACCTTC | CASSQDYLTGNYGYTF
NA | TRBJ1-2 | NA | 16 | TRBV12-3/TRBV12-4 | TGTGCCAGCAGTCCCGCCCTTGGCAGGTCGGGCTATGGCTACACCTTC | CASSPALGRSGYGYTF
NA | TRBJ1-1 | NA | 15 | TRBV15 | TGTGCCACCAGCAGGGGGGGCGGAACGAACACTGAAGCTTTCTTT | CATSRGGGTNTEAFF
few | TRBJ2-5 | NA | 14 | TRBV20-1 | TGCAGTGCTAGAGATGTGAGCGGCCAAGAGACCCAGTACTTC | CSARDVSGQETQYF
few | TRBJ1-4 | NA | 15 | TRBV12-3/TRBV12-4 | TGTGCCAGCAGTCCCACGACAATCAGAAATGAAAAACTGTTTTTT | CASSPTTIRNEKLFF
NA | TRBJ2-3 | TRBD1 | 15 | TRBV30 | TGTGCCTGGAGTGTACTAGGACAGGGAGCAGATACGAAGTATTTT | CAWSVLGQGADTKYF
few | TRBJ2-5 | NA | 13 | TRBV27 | TGTGCCAGCAGTTTTAAAATTTCTGGGACCCAGTACTTC | CASSFKISGTQYF
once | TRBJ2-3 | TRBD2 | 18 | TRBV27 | TGTGCCAGCAGTTTATCGAATCCTAGCGGAATTAGCACAGATACGCAGTATTTT | CASSLSNPSGISTDTQYF
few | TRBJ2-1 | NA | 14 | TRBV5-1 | TGCGCCAGCAGCTTTGAGGGTGGATACAATGAGCAGTTCTTC | CASSFEGGYNEQFF
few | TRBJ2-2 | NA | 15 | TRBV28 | TGTGCCAGCAGTTCGGACTGGGAGAACACCGGGGAGCTGTTTTTT | CASSSDWENTGELFF
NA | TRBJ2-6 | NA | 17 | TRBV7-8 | TGTGCCAGCAGCTTACAGGCCCGGGTTTCTGGGGCCAACGTCCTGACTTTC | CASSLQARVSGANVLTF
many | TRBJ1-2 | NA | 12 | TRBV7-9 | TGTGCCAGCAGCTCAGTTGGGGATGGCTACACCTTC | CASSSVGDGYTF
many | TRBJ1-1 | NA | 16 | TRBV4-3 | TGCGCCAGCAGCTATGGGGGCAGTGGGTTAAACACTGAAGCTTTCTTT | CASSYGGSGLNTEAFF
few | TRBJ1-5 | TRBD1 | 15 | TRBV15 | TGTGCCACCAGCAGTTGGGGACAGGCGGGCCAGCCCCAGCATTTT | CATSSWGQAGQPQHF
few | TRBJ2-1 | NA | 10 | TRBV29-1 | TGCACAGCAGGGTTGCCTGAGCAGTTCTTC | CTAGLPEQFF
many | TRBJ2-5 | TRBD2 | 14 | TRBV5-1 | TGCGCCAGCAGCTCGACTAGCGGGCAAGAGACCCAGTACTTC | CASSSTSGQETQYF
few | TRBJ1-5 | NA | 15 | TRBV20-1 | TGCAGTGTAAAAGGGGAGTCAGGAGTCAATCAGCCCCAGCATTTT | CSVKGESGVNQPQHF
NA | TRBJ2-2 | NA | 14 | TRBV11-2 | TGTGCCAGCAGCCAAGCCAGGAACACCGGGGAGCTGTTTTTT | CASSQARNTGELFF
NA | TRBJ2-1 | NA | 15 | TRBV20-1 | TGCAGTGCTAGAGACTTCGGGGACCCAGGGAATGAGCAGTTCTTC | CSARDFGDPGNEQFF